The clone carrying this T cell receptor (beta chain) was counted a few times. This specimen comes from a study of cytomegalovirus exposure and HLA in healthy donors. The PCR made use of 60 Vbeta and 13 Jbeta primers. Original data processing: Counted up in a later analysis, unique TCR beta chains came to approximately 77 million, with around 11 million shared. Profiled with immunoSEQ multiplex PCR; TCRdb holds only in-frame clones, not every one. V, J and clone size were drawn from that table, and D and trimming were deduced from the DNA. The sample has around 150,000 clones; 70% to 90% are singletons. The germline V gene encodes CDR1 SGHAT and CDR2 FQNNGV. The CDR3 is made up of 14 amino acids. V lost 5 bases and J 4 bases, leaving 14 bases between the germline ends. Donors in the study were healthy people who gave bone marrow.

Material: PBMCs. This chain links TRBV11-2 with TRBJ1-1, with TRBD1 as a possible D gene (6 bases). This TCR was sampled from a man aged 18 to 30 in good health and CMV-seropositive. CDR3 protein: CASSPTGGGTEAFF. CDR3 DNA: TGTGCCAGCAGCCCAACGGGAGGGGGCACTGAAGCTTTCTTT.